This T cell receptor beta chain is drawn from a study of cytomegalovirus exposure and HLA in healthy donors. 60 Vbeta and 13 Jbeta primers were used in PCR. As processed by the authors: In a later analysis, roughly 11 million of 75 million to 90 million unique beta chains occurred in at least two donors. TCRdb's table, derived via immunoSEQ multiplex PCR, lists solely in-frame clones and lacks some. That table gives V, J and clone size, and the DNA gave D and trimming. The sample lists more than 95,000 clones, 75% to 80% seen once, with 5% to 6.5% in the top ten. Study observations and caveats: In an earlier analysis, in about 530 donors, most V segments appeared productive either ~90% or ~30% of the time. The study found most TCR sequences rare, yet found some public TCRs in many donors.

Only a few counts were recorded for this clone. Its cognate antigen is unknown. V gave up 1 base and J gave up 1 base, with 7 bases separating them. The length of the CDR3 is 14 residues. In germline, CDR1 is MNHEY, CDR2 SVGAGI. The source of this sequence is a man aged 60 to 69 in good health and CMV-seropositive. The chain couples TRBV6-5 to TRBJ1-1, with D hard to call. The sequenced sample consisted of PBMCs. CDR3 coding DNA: TGTGCCAGCAGTTACTTGGGCAAGAACACTGAAGCTTTCTTT. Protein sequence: CASSYLGKNTEAFF.